A single sample is the source of the 17 T cell receptor beta chains below, sequenced in a study of beta chain features in type 1 diabetes listed by TCRdb under 2018. The library came from the immunoSEQ multiplex PCR assay. The High Capacity cDNA Reverse Transcription Kit was used to reverse transcribe all of the isolated RNA, meaning that expressed TCRB transcripts were what got sequenced. TCRdb limited this immuneACCESS table to in-frame rearrangements with V and J called. A share of clones is missing; checked studies link under half to unresolved V genes, and the rest is unexplained. The sample table holds about 250,000 clones, of which over 12% were seen once. The ten largest clones represent more than 0.025% of the sample. Sequencing was performed on naive CD4+ T cells from blood. The sample's cell subset or site label is to be understood as: true naive CD4+ T cells. These receptors were taken from a woman between 40 and 50 years old in good health.

This chain uses TRBV11-3 with TRBJ2-5, with D maybe TRBD2 (6 bases). The CDR3 covers 14 residues. The germline V gene encodes CDR1 SGHNT and CDR2 YENEEA. The V end was cut by 5 bases, the J end by 2 bases, with 12 bases between. CDR3 nucleotide sequence: TGTGCCAGCAGCAGTCGCGGGGAACAAGAGACCCAGTACTTC. It yields the protein CASSSRGEQETQYF.

This clone was recorded a few times. The sample carries other DNA sequences with the same CDR3. The V and J genes are TRBV9 and TRBJ2-7; 7 bases are a match to TRBD1. The germline gives CDR1 SGDLS, CDR2 YYNGEE. V lost 7 bases to trimming and J lost 7 bases; unmatched junction nucleotides: 11. The CDR3 runs to 13 residues. The CDR3 here is CASGQDAWGEQYF. The DNA of the CDR3 is TGTGCCAGCGGACAGGACGCCTGGGGGGAGCAGTACTTC.

The chain employs TRBV6-5 and TRBJ1-4; possible D gene TRBD1, 6 bases. CDR1 and CDR2 (germline): MNHEY, SVGAGI. The CDR3 covers 15 residues. The V and J ends lost 0 bases and 7 bases respectively, with 12 bases between them. DNA for the CDR3: TGTGCCAGCAGTTACTCCGGGGGGGCGAGTGAAAAACTGTTTTTT. It is translated as CASSYSGGASEKLFF.

This clone turned up a few times. The CDR3 bases are TGTGCCAGCAGCACTCCAGGGGGCACTGAAGCTTTCTTT. This translates into CASSTPGGTEAFF. V usage is TRBV5-4 and J usage is TRBJ1-1; 7 bases agree with TRBD1. V trimming: 4 bases; J trimming: 4 bases; junction bases outside the gene matches: 4. Germline CDR1 SGHNT, CDR2 YYREEE (reference sequence). The CDR3 length is 13 residues.

This clone was detected a few times. The genes are TRBV6-4 and TRBJ1-2; a possible D gene is TRBD1 (6 bases). The CDR3 is made up of 14 amino acids. V was clipped by 6 bases and J by 4 bases, with 15 bases between them. Germline V gene lookup returns CDR1 MRHNA and CDR2 SNTAGT. The CDR3 reads CASRPTGSGYGYTF. DNA for the CDR3: TGTGCCAGCAGGCCGACAGGTTCTGGCTATGGCTACACCTTC.

This clone was seen a few times. The rearrangement links TRBV4-2 to TRBJ2-1; 7 bases match TRBD2. There are 21 residues in the CDR3. From germline, CDR1 is LGHNA and CDR2 YNFKEQ. J was trimmed by 4 bases and V by 3 bases; bases with no gene match: 24. CDR3 sequence reads: CASSHSSPWTSRGSKYNEQFF. CDR3 bases: TGTGCCAGCAGCCACTCCAGTCCCTGGACCTCGCGGGGGTCGAAGTACAATGAGCAGTTCTTC.

Only a few counts were recorded for this clone. The chain employs TRBV7-8 and TRBJ1-2; 7 bases fit TRBD1. The CDR3 runs 15 residues. J was trimmed by 0 bases and V by 5 bases; bases with no gene match: 6. Germline CDR1 reads SGHVS; CDR2 reads FQNEAQ. The CDR3, as DNA: TGTGCCAGCAGCCAGACAGGGACCGCTAACTATGGCTACACCTTC. It encodes CASSQTGTANYGYTF. The variable domain in full, with the rest retrieved from reference TRBV7-8 and TRBJ1-2, is GAGVSQSPRYKVAKRGQDVALRCDPISGHVSLFWYQQALGQGPEFLTYFQNEAQLDKSGLPSDRFFAERPEGSVSTLKIQRTQQEDSAVYLCASSQTGTANYGYTFGSGTRLTVV.

This clone was seen a handful of times. The genes are TRBV9 and TRBJ2-2; tentative D call: TRBD2 (5 bases). From germline, CDR1 is SGDLS and CDR2 YYNGEE. The CDR3 is made up of 16 amino acids. The V gene lost 0 bases and the J gene lost 5 bases, with 14 bases spanning the gap. The CDR3: CASSVAAGRLTGELFF. The CDR3 DNA follows: TGTGCCAGCAGCGTAGCTGCGGGCCGCCTAACCGGGGAGCTGTTTTTT.

This clone has a handful of counts. This rearrangement joins TRBV5-4 to TRBJ2-1; maybe TRBD2 (5 bases). Germline loops: CDR1 SGHNT, CDR2 YYREEE (reference sequence). V dropped 7 bases and J dropped 6 bases, with 17 bases sitting between them. The CDR3 runs to 14 residues. Written as DNA, the CDR3 is TGTGCCAGCCCTAGCCTCCCAGGTCGCAATGAGCAGTTCTTC. Translating gives CASPSLPGRNEQFF.

The V gene is TRBV5-6, the J gene TRBJ1-2; 12 bases align to TRBD1. Trimming at V came to 1 base and at J to 6 bases, leaving 7 bases not matched to a gene. The germline gives CDR1 SGHDT, CDR2 YYEEEE. This CDR3 contains 16 residues. The CDR3 DNA reads TGTGCCAGCAGCTTGTCGCCGGGACAGGGGGCAAATGGCTACACCTTC. Its translation: CASSLSPGQGANGYTF.

The DNA of the CDR3 is TGTGCCATCAAACCCTACTTACAGGGGGACTATGGCTACACCTTC. Its translation is CAIKPYLQGDYGYTF. This chain joins TRBV10-3 and TRBJ1-2; 8 bases match TRBD1. With V trimmed by 7 bases and J by 3 bases, 10 bases remained unmatched. In germline, CDR1 is ENHRY, CDR2 SYGVKD. CDR3 size: 15 residues.

The CDR3 sequence is CASSYTGAGGYYGYTF. The DNA of the CDR3 is TGTGCCAGCAGCTATACCGGGGCAGGGGGCTACTATGGCTACACCTTC. The chain uses TRBV11-2 and TRBJ1-2; TRBD1 matches at 8 bases. V lost 4 bases, J lost 3 bases, and 10 bases stayed unmatched. The CDR3 extends over 16 amino acids. CDR1 is SGHAT and CDR2 is FQNNGV in the germline V gene.

This clone was found a few times. This rearrangement joins TRBV11-2 to TRBJ2-5; tentatively, D is TRBD2 (6 bases). Germline V gives CDR1 SGHAT, CDR2 FQNNGV. Trimming stripped 5 bases from V and 3 bases from J, with 13 bases between. The CDR3 has 14 amino acids. CDR3 protein: CASSRGGAEETQYF. The CDR3 coding sequence is TGTGCCAGCAGCCGGGGCGGGGCCGAAGAGACCCAGTACTTC.

About this clone: In this CDR3 the conserved last residue, phenylalanine or tryptophan, is missing, so a read error is likely. The limits of the CDR3 on the DNA are not certain, so only TCRdb's listed CDR3 is given. CDR3 residues: CSVEDSWDRAHL. V and J are TRBV29-1 and TRBJ1-2; whether TRBD1, the table's D call, matches the DNA was not checked. CDR1 SQVTM and CDR2 ANQGSEA come from the germline V gene. The CDR3 numbers 12 amino acids, ends counted.

Notes on this clone: Other DNA sequences in this specimen translate into the identical CDR3. This rearrangement joins TRBV2 to TRBJ1-4, with a tentative D call TRBD1 (6 bases). This CDR3 is 14 amino acids long. Deletions cut 3 bases from V and 5 bases from J, with 10 bases between. CDR1 SNHLY and CDR2 FYNNEI come from the germline V gene. The CDR3 sequence: CASSDRGINEKLFF. The CDR3 DNA is TGTGCCAGCAGTGACAGGGGTATAAATGAAAAACTGTTTTTT.

This clone appeared a few times. V and J are TRBV2 and TRBJ2-3; TRBD2 matches 9 bases. The CDR3 loop spans 15 amino acids. The V segment lost 7 bases and the J segment 2 bases; nucleotides outside the gene matches: 7. CDR1 and CDR2 from the germline V gene are SNHLY and FYNNEI. The CDR3 DNA reads TGTGCCAGCACACGTACGGGACTAGCCACAGATACGCAGTATTTT. Protein sequence: CASTRTGLATDTQYF. Full variable domain (rest looked up from reference TRBV2 and TRBJ2-3): EPEVTQTPSHQVTQMGQEVILRCVPISNHLYFYWYRQILGQKVEFLVSFYNNEISEKSEIFDDQFSVERPDGSNFTLKIRSTKLEDSAMYFCASTRTGLATDTQYFGPGTRLTVL.

The genes are TRBV6-5 and TRBJ2-7, with D possibly TRBD2 on 7 matching bases. The CDR3 is 15 residues long. Germline CDR1 MNHEY, CDR2 SVGAGI. Trimming left V 6 bases short and J 4 bases short, with 19 bases between. This chain's CDR3 is CASSSAVGGGYEQYF. DNA for the CDR3: TGTGCCAGCAGCTCAGCCGTAGGGGGGGGGTACGAGCAGTACTTC.